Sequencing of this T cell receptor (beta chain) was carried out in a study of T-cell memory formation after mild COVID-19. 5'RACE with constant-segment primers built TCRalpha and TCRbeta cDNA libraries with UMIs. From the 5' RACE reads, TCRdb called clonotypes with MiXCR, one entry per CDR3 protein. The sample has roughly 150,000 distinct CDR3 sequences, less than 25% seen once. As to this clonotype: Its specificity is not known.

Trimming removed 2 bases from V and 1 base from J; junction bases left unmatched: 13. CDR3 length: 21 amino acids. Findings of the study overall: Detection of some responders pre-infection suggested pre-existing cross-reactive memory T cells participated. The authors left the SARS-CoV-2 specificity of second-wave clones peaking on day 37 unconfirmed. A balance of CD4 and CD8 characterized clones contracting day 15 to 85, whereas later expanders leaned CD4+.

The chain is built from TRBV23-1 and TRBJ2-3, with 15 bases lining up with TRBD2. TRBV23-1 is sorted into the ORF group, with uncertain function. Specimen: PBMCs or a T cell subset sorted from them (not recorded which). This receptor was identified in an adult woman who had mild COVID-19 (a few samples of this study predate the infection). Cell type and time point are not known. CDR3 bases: TGCGCCAGCAGTCAACCACCCATTGGACTAGCGGGGGGGCGCGGCACAGATACGCAGTATTTT. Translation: CASSQPPIGLAGGRGTDTQYF.